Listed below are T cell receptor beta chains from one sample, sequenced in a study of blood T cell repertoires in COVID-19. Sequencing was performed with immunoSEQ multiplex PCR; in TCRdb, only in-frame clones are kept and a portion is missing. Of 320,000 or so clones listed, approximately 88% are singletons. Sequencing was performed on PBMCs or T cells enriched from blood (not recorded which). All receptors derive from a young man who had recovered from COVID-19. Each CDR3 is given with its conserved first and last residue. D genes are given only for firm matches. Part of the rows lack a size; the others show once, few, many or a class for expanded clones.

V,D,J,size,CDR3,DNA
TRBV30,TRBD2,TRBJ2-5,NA,CAWTGLAGPEQETQYF,TGTGCCTGGACGGGACTAGCGGGTCCTGAGCAAGAGACCCAGTACTTC
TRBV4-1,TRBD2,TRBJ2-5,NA,CASSQEHGGETQYF,TGCGCCAGCAGCCAAGAGCACGGGGGGGAGACCCAGTACTTC
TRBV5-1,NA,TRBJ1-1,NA,CASSVGPTTNEAFF,TGCGCCAGCAGCGTGGGACCGACGACTAACGAAGCTTTCTTT
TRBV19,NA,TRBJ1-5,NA,CASSNRVLRGQPQHF,TGTGCCAGTAGTAACAGGGTGCTTCGCGGTCAGCCCCAGCATTTT
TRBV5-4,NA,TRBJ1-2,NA,CASSLVALCGFPTRGYTF,TGTGCCAGCAGCTTGGTGGCCCTTTGTGGGTTCCCTACTAGGGGCTACACCTTC
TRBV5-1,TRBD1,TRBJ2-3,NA,CASSIDRGKDTQYF,TGCGCCAGCAGCATCGACAGGGGAAAAGATACGCAGTATTTT
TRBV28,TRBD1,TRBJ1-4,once,CASSYHLTGGGGEKLFF,TGTGCCAGCAGTTACCACCTAACAGGGGGCGGAGGTGAAAAACTGTTTTTT
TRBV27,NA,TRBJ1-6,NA,CASSFGGGLNNSPLHF,TGTGCCAGCAGTTTTGGAGGAGGGCTAAATAATTCACCCCTCCACTTT
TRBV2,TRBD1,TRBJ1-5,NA,CASRGQGSNQPQHF,TGTGCCAGCAGGGGACAGGGGAGCAATCAGCCCCAGCATTTT
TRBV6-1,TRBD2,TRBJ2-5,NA,CASSEWGGGSGGQETQYF,TGTGCCAGCAGTGAATGGGGTGGTGGTAGCGGGGGGCAAGAGACCCAGTACTTC
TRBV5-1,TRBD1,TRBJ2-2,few,CASSWTGTYTDTGELFF,TGCGCCAGCAGCTGGACAGGGACTTACACGGACACCGGGGAGCTGTTTTTT
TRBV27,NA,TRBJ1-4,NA,CASSSSDRAEKLFF,TGTGCCAGCAGCTCCTCGGACAGAGCTGAAAAACTGTTTTTT
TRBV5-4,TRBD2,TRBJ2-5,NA,CASSFGGTSVETQYF,TGTGCCAGCAGCTTCGGTGGGACTAGCGTCGAGACCCAGTACTTC
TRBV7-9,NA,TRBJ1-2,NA,CASSLAGGGGYTF,TGTGCCAGCAGCTTAGCGGGAGGAGGTGGCTACACCTTC
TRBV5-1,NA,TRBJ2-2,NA,CASSLNSDTGELFF,TGCGCCAGCAGCTTGAACAGTGACACCGGGGAGCTGTTTTTT